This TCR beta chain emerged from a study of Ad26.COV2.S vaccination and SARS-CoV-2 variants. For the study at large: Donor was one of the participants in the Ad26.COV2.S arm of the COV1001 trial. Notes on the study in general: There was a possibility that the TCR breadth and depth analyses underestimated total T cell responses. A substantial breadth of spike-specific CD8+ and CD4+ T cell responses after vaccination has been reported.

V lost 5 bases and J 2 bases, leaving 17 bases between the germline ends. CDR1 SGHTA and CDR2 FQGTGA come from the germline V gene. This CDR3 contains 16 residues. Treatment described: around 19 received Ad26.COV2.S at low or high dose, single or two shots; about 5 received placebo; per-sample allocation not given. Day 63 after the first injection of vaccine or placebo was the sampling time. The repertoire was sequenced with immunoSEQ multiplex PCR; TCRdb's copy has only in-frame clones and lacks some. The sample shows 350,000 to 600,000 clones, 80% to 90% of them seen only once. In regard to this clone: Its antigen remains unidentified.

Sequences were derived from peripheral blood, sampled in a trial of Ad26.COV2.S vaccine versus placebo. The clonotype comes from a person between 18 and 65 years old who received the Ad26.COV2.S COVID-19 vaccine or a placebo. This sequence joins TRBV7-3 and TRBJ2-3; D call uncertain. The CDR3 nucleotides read TGTGCCAGCAGCCCCGCCCCGGGCCCCTACACAGATACGCAGTATTTT. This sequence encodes CASSPAPGPYTDTQYF.